This T cell receptor beta chain appears in the sequencing data of a study of OX40 agonist ivuxolimab in advanced cancers. About the study: Ivuxolimab was administered intravenously to patients at 0.01 to 10 mg/kg every 2 weeks. Patients with prior anti-PD-1, anti-PD-L1 or anti-CTLA-4 therapy were eligible; about 41% had some.

Germline V gene lookup returns CDR1 MNHEY and CDR2 SVGAGI. Trimming cost V 5 bases and J 9 bases; bases outside gene matches: 3. The CDR3 consists of 13 residues. Here immunoSEQ multiplex PCR was the method, and the copy in TCRdb shows in-frame clones only, minus some. The data contain 39,000 or so clones, 87% of them singletons. The origin of this receptor is an adult with an advanced solid tumor such as melanoma, head and neck, liver or kidney cancer. This chain links TRBV6-5 with TRBJ1-4, with 10 positions matching TRBD1. Material: CD4+ or CD8+ T cells sorted from blood, obtained in a trial of the OX40 agonist ivuxolimab. Here the CDR3 reads CASSKGQGKKLFF. Written as DNA, the CDR3 is TGTGCCAGCAGTAAGGGACAGGGGAAAAAACTGTTTTTT.